This T cell receptor (beta chain) is from a study of T cells in Graves' hyperthyroidism and ophthalmopathy. CDR1 and CDR2 (germline): SGHAT, FQDESV (reference sequence). The CDR3 covers 14 residues. J was trimmed by 7 bases and V by 3 bases; bases with no gene match: 4. Each patient was aged 18 to 65 and had newly diagnosed hyperthyroidism of under 2 months' duration. A patient was excluded if there was uncontrolled infection, other autoimmune disease, pregnancy or lactation. It was at first hyperthyroidism diagnosis, before any ophthalmopathy symptoms, that the blood sample was taken. This sample holds PBMCs from approximately 10 ml fresh peripheral blood. This clonotype was seen ten or more times. TCR beta CDR3 regions were amplified from RNA transcripts. Initially, a first-round RT-PCR of the TCR CDR3 employed the HTBI primer set. TCRdb itself ran the multiplex PCR reads through MiXCR, one entry per CDR3 protein. The repertoire holds about 290,000 distinct CDR3 sequences, with approximately 14% as singletons.

The clonotype comes from a woman in her forties or fifties with Graves' hyperthyroidism that later progressed to Graves' ophthalmopathy. The sequenced material came from blood. V usage is TRBV11-1 and J usage is TRBJ2-1, with 9 bases that match TRBD1. The CDR3 nucleotides read TGTGCCAGCAGCTTGACAGGGGGTGGTAATGAGCAGTTCTTC. This translates into CASSLTGGGNEQFF.